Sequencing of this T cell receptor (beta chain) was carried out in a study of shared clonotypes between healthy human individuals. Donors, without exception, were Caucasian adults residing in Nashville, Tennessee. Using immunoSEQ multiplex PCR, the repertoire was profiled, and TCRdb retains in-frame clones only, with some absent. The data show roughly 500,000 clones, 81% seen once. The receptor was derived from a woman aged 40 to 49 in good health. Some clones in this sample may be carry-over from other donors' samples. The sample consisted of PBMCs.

CDR3 bases: TGTGCCAGCAGCTTCGGCGGGATTGGAACCGGGGAGCTGTTTTTT. Protein sequence: CASSFGGIGTGELFF. The genes are TRBV11-3 and TRBJ2-2; D is perhaps TRBD2 (6 bases). Germline V gene data show CDR1 as SGHNT and CDR2 as YENEEA. The V end lost 3 bases, the J end lost 5 bases, and 13 bases lay between the germline ends. This CDR3 comprises 15 residues.